The 28 T cell receptor beta chains given below trace back to one sample, sequenced in a study of siplizumab effects on memory and regulatory T cells (dated by TCRdb to between 2017 and 2020). Libraries were prepared through the immunoSEQ multiplex PCR assay. What TCRdb holds here is the immuneACCESS table cut down to in-frame rearrangements. Part of the clones is not present; checked against another copy, under half of the missing clones reflect an unresolved V gene, and the others are unexplained. This sample lists approximately 100,000 clones; just over 90% were detected once. The ten biggest clones cover approximately 0.17% of the sample. Sequenced: non-Treg CD4+ T cells sorted from blood. The cell subset or site label here, explained by the study, means: FACS-sorted unstimulated CD4+ non-regulatory T cells. The receptors stem from a human donor in good health.

The chain carries TRBV18 and TRBJ2-7; 9 bases align to TRBD1. Germline-derived CDR1 and CDR2 are KGHSH and LQKENI. The length of the CDR3 is 14 residues. V lost 6 bases to trimming and J lost 2 bases; unmatched junction nucleotides: 5. CDR3 in amino acids: CASSVGQGTYEQYF. The CDR3 DNA follows: TGTGCCAGCTCCGTGGGACAGGGTACCTACGAGCAGTACTTC.

This chain uses TRBV4-3 with TRBJ1-4; the D gene is possibly TRBD1 (6 bases). The germline CDR1 and CDR2 sequences are LGHNA and YSLEER. This CDR3 has 15 residues. V lost 4 bases and J 6 bases, leaving 15 bases between the germline ends. The CDR3 bases are TGCGCCAGCAGCCCTCAGGGGAGGAATTATGAAAAACTGTTTTTT. It translates to CASSPQGRNYEKLFF.

This clone was counted a single time. V is TRBV18 and J is TRBJ1-3; TRBD1 matches at 7 bases. Germline V gives CDR1 KGHSH, CDR2 LQKENI. This CDR3 has 14 residues. V was pared by 6 bases and J by 4 bases, with 6 bases of the junction left unmatched. CDR3 coding DNA: TGTGCCAGCTCCCGCGGACAGGAAGGAAACACCATATATTTT. This gives the protein CASSRGQEGNTIYF.

The rearrangement links TRBV7-6 to TRBJ1-4; D is uncertain. V lost 1 base and J lost 4, with 10 bases in between. CDR3 length: 15 residues. Germline loops: CDR1 SGHVS, CDR2 FNYEAQ. The CDR3 reads CASSLVDGVNEKLFF. DNA for the CDR3: TGTGCCAGCAGCTTAGTCGACGGGGTTAATGAAAAACTGTTTTTT.

This chain connects TRBV6-6 to TRBJ2-7; weak D call: TRBD1 (5 bases). Trimming removed 3 bases at V and 6 bases at J, with 6 bases between. This CDR3 region has 11 residues. Per the germline V gene, CDR1 is MNHNY and CDR2 is SVGAGI (reference sequence). This chain's CDR3 is CASSYQGEQYF. As DNA, the CDR3 is TGTGCCAGCAGTTATCAGGGCGAGCAGTACTTC.

The gene calls are TRBV5-1 and TRBJ2-1; TRBD2 aligns across 10 bases. From germline, CDR1 is SGHRS and CDR2 YFSETQ. V lost 1 base to trimming and J lost 4 bases; unmatched junction nucleotides: 5. This CDR3 has 16 amino acids. The CDR3 sequence: CASSLMTSGSYNEQFF. In DNA, the CDR3 is TGCGCCAGCAGCTTGATGACTAGCGGGTCTTACAATGAGCAGTTCTTC.

V and J are TRBV7-3 and TRBJ1-2; the D is unclear. The CDR3 covers 15 residues. Trimming removed 3 bases from V and 0 bases from J, with 11 bases in between. From germline, CDR1 is SGHTA and CDR2 FQGTGA. The CDR3 region is CASSFLRRANYGYTF. DNA for the CDR3: TGTGCCAGCAGCTTTCTGAGGCGAGCTAACTATGGCTACACCTTC.

This rearrangement joins TRBV5-6 to TRBJ1-1; no clear D. The V and J ends lost 4 bases and 3 bases respectively, with 16 bases between them. Germline CDR1 is SGHDT and CDR2 is YYEEEE. The CDR3 is made up of 15 amino acids. In nucleotides, the CDR3 is TGTGCCAGCAGCACACCGGGTGGACCCCACACTGAAGCTTTCTTT. Its protein is CASSTPGGPHTEAFF.

The V call is TRBV11-3, the J call TRBJ2-2, with D possibly being TRBD1 (5 bases). The V end lost 8 bases, the J end lost 3 bases, and 10 bases lay between the germline ends. Germline values: CDR1 SGHNT, CDR2 YENEEA. There are 13 residues in the CDR3. DNA for the CDR3: TGTGCCAGCGAAGGGGTGGACACCGGGGAGCTGTTTTTT. It translates to CASEGVDTGELFF.

This rearrangement joins TRBV9 to TRBJ2-3; D gene unclear. Germline loops: CDR1 SGDLS, CDR2 YYNGEE. The CDR3 loop spans 13 amino acids. Trimming removed 1 base at V and 5 bases at J, with 8 bases between. The chain's CDR3 is CASSVWKEDTQYF. In DNA, the CDR3 is TGTGCCAGCAGCGTATGGAAGGAAGATACGCAGTATTTT. The full variable domain, its missing parts supplied by reference TRBV9 and TRBJ2-3, is DSGVTQTPKHLITATGQRVTLRCSPRSGDLSVYWYQQSLDQGLQFLIQYYNGEERAKGNILERFSAQQFPDLHSELNLSSLELGDSALYFCASSVWKEDTQYFGPGTRLTVL.

CDR3 sequence: CASSPYRTGSLTGTEAFF. For the CDR3, the DNA is TGTGCCAGCAGCCCCTATAGGACAGGGTCCCTCACTGGTACTGAAGCTTTCTTT. The chain uses TRBV7-9 and TRBJ1-1; TRBD1 matches at 8 bases. The CDR3 totals 18 residues. Germline loops: CDR1 SEHNR, CDR2 FQNEAQ (reference sequence). V gave up 5 bases and J gave up 5 bases; unmatched junction bases: 19.

In its sample, this clone was seen once. The genes are TRBV15 and TRBJ1-5; 9 bases align to TRBD1. This CDR3 region has 14 residues. The germline V gene encodes CDR1 LNHNV and CDR2 YYDKDF (reference sequence). Germline trimming cut 2 bases from V and 6 bases from J; bases unmatched to any gene: 2. The CDR3 loop is CATSRTGGGQPQHF. The CDR3 DNA sequence: TGTGCCACCAGCAGAACAGGGGGCGGTCAGCCCCAGCATTTT.

The chain uses TRBV29-1 and TRBJ2-7; 10 positions match TRBD1. CDR3 length: 13 residues. The J segment lost 4 bases and the V segment lost 5 bases, leaving 5 bases of the junction unmatched. The germline V gene has CDR1 SQVTM and CDR2 ANQGSEA. The CDR3 nucleotides are TGCAGCGTTAGACAGGGGGCTGTGTACGAGCAGTACTTC. It yields the protein CSVRQGAVYEQYF.

This clone appeared a single time. The chain couples TRBV27 to TRBJ1-5; 8 bases match TRBD1. V trimming: 6 bases; J trimming: 7 bases; junction bases outside the gene matches: 8. The CDR3 has 14 residues. Per the germline V gene, CDR1 is MNHEY and CDR2 is SMNVEV (reference sequence). The CDR3 is CASRLTGVGQPQHF. The CDR3 bases are TGTGCCAGCAGGTTGACAGGGGTGGGACAGCCCCAGCATTTT.

This sequence joins TRBV4-2 and TRBJ1-2; D is unclear. The CDR3 covers 13 residues. CDR1 is LGHNA, CDR2 YNFKEQ, per germline. Between the trimmed V and J ends, which lost 1 base and 3 bases, there was a span of 6 bases. The CDR3 loop is CASSQGSDYGYTF. CDR3 sequence (DNA): TGTGCCAGCAGCCAAGGCTCAGACTATGGCTACACCTTC.

This sequence joins TRBV5-1 and TRBJ1-6; no clear D. Per the germline V gene, CDR1 is SGHRS and CDR2 is YFSETQ. The CDR3 has 12 residues. Trimming stripped 4 bases from V and 7 bases from J, with 6 bases between. The CDR3 loop reads CASSATNSPLHF. The DNA for the CDR3 is TGCGCCAGCAGCGCAACAAATTCACCCCTCCACTTT. The variable domain in full, completed from reference TRBV5-1 and TRBJ1-6, reads KAGVTQTPRYLIKTRGQQVTLSCSPISGHRSVSWYQQTPGQGLQFLFEYFSETQRNKGNFPGRFSGRQFSNSRSEMNVSTLELGDSALYLCASSATNSPLHFGNGTRLTVT.

This chain links TRBV5-4 with TRBJ2-1, with D perhaps matching TRBD2 (6 bases). Deletions cut 5 bases from V and 4 bases from J, with 16 bases between. The CDR3 length is 15 residues. Germline V gene data show CDR1 as SGHNT and CDR2 as YYREEE (reference sequence). The CDR3 DNA reads as TGTGCCAGCAGAACGCCCGGGGGTCCATACAATGAGCAGTTCTTC. It yields the protein CASRTPGGPYNEQFF.

The chain couples TRBV2 to TRBJ2-1; 8 nucleotides match TRBD1. V gave up 4 bases and J gave up 12 bases; unmatched junction bases: 5. This CDR3 comprises 12 residues. Germline-derived CDR1 and CDR2 are SNHLY and FYNNEI. This CDR3 is CASSAVTGGQFF. The CDR3 DNA reads as TGTGCCAGCAGTGCCGTAACAGGGGGGCAGTTCTTC.

This clone was recorded once. V usage is TRBV19 and J usage is TRBJ1-1; no reliable D call. Germline V gene sequence: CDR1 LNHDA, CDR2 SQIVND (reference sequence). The V and J ends lost 9 bases and 4 bases respectively, with 9 bases between them. This CDR3 spans 11 amino acids. The CDR3 loop reads CASTIRTEAFF. DNA of the CDR3: TGTGCCAGCACAATACGCACTGAAGCTTTCTTT.

The chain combines TRBV11-2 with TRBJ2-1; D is unresolved. Trimming pared 5 bases from V and 5 bases from J, leaving 4 bases between. The CDR3 length is 11 residues. Germline V gives CDR1 SGHAT, CDR2 FQNNGV. This CDR3 is CASSTNNEQFF. Here the CDR3 DNA reads TGTGCCAGCAGCACGAACAATGAGCAGTTCTTC. Full variable domain (rest looked up from reference TRBV11-2 and TRBJ2-1): EAGVAQSPRYKIIEKRQSVAFWCNPISGHATLYWYQQILGQGPKLLIQFQNNGVVDDSQLPKDRFSAERLKGVDSTLKIQPAKLEDSAVYLCASSTNNEQFFGPGTRLTVL.

The chain carries TRBV29-1 and TRBJ1-1; no definite D call. V was clipped by 4 bases and J by 1 base, with 13 bases between them. This CDR3 comprises 14 residues. CDR1 SQVTM and CDR2 ANQGSEA come from the germline V gene. The CDR3 DNA reads TGCAGCGTTGCGCGGGGTCTTCAGAACACTGAAGCTTTCTTT. It is translated as CSVARGLQNTEAFF. The full variable domain, with the rest looked up from reference TRBV29-1 and TRBJ1-1, is SAVISQKPSRDICQRGTSLTIQCQVDSQVTMMFWYRQQPGQSLTLIATANQGSEATYESGFVIDKFPISRPNLTFSTLTVSNMSPEDSSIYLCSVARGLQNTEAFFGQGTRLTVV.

The CDR3 nucleotides are TGCGCCAGCAGCAAAGCGGGGGGGCGGGAGACCCAGTACTTC. Protein sequence: CASSKAGGRETQYF. This chain joins TRBV5-1 and TRBJ2-5; 10 positions match TRBD2. CDR1 and CDR2 (germline): SGHRS, YFSETQ. The trim removed 4 bases at V and 5 bases at J, leaving 5 bases unmatched. CDR3 length: 14 residues. The whole variable domain, remainder taken from reference TRBV5-1 and TRBJ2-5, is KAGVTQTPRYLIKTRGQQVTLSCSPISGHRSVSWYQQTPGQGLQFLFEYFSETQRNKGNFPGRFSGRQFSNSRSEMNVSTLELGDSALYLCASSKAGGRETQYFGPGTRLLVL.

V gene TRBV2 combines with J gene TRBJ2-2; D unclear. CDR3 length: 12 amino acids. Trimming shortened V by 7 bases and J by 4 bases, and 7 bases separated the two germline ends. Germline V gene data show CDR1 as SNHLY and CDR2 as FYNNEI. CDR3 DNA: TGTGCCAGCAACCAGGTCACCGGGGAGCTGTTTTTT. Amino acids: CASNQVTGELFF.

This clone has only a few counts. The V call is TRBV6-6, the J call TRBJ1-6; D gene ambiguous. The germline gives CDR1 MNHNY, CDR2 SVGAGI (reference sequence). V shed 7 bases and J shed 13 bases, with 14 bases lying between them. CDR3 size: 12 residues. Written as DNA, the CDR3 is TGTGCCAGCAAAAGCTTTCAGTCGCCCCTCCACTTT. Amino acids: CASKSFQSPLHF.

The rearrangement links TRBV4-3 to TRBJ1-4, with 7 bases that match TRBD1. Trimming took 0 bases from V and 7 from J; bases not matched to a gene: 8. The germline gives CDR1 LGHNA, CDR2 YSLEER. This CDR3 has 16 amino acids. This CDR3 reads CASSQETGRGSEKLFF. The CDR3 region has the DNA TGCGCCAGCAGCCAAGAAACTGGCAGGGGGTCTGAAAAACTGTTTTTT.

This chain links TRBV9 with TRBJ1-1; D not resolved. The CDR3 consists of 14 residues. Looked up from germline, CDR1 is SGDLS and CDR2 is YYNGEE. Trimming removed 0 bases at V and 0 bases at J, with 6 bases between. CDR3 bases: TGTGCCAGCAGCGTAGGGGTATTGAACACTGAAGCTTTCTTT. As protein: CASSVGVLNTEAFF.

The chain has TRBV11-1 and TRBJ2-5; D uncertain. This CDR3 spans 11 amino acids. Germline V CDR1 and CDR2: SGHAT, FQDESV (reference sequence). V gave up 2 bases and J gave up 4 bases, with 2 bases separating them. The DNA for the CDR3 is TGTGCCAGCAGCTTAACAGAGACCCAGTACTTC. Translated, it gives CASSLTETQYF.

V is TRBV2 and J is TRBJ1-2; D gene unclear. CDR3 length equals 13 residues. Trimming removed 7 bases at V and 8 bases at J, with 17 bases between. CDR1 is SNHLY, CDR2 FYNNEI, per germline. The CDR3 region is CASILLTSGGYTF. DNA for the CDR3: TGTGCCAGCATCCTCCTCACATCGGGGGGCTACACCTTC.